Sequencing of this T cell receptor beta chain was carried out in a study of cytomegalovirus exposure and HLA in healthy donors. Findings and caveats of the study: Across donors, sequencing depth was assumed by presence/absence analyses to be roughly uniform.

The primer mix had 60 Vbeta and 13 Jbeta primers. Data came from immunoSEQ multiplex PCR; TCRdb stores just in-frame clones and leaves some out. The top ten clones hold more than 6% of a sample with approximately 190,000 clones, over 80% of them seen once. Regarding this clone: Its matching antigen is unknown.

The receptor was derived from a man aged 40-55 years in good health and CMV-seropositive. The sample taken for sequencing was PBMCs.

In nucleotides, the CDR3 is TGTGCCAGCAGTTACTCGGGCAGGCAGGGGGCAGGTGGCTACACCTTC. This translates into CASSYSGRQGAGGYTF. V usage is TRBV6-5 and J usage is TRBJ1-2; 8 bases align to TRBD1. V lost 0 bases and J lost 7; bases outside the gene matches: 10. Germline V lookup: CDR1 MNHEY, CDR2 SVGAGI. The CDR3 spans 16 residues.